This TCR beta chain was identified in a study of blood T cell repertoires in COVID-19. Study-wide background: Samples representing acute and convalescent COVID-19 were sourced from the United States, Italy and Spain.

The germline V gene has CDR1 SGHRS and CDR2 YFSETQ. The CDR3 runs 19 residues. Trimming cost V 4 bases and J 4 bases, with 29 bases left between them. Per the original data handling: Reference gene primers were amplified, and this amplification served to estimate nucleated cell counts. Sequenced by immunoSEQ multiplex PCR; TCRdb stores in-frame clones only, minus some. V and J calls and clone size are given by that table; D and trimming were obtained from the DNA. The repertoire includes around 77,000 clones, roughly 84% of them detected once, and under 7.5% sits in the top ten. The chain couples TRBV5-1 to TRBJ2-5; D is possibly TRBD1 (7 bases). The sequencing sample was made of peripheral blood. The receptor was derived from a man younger than 45 with COVID-19, enrolled during active disease. Here the CDR3 reads CASSAGLQGSRGSGETQYF. CDR3 DNA: TGCGCCAGCAGCGCGGGGCTACAGGGGTCCCGCGGTAGTGGAGAGACCCAGTACTTC. The variable domain in full, with the rest retrieved from reference TRBV5-1 and TRBJ2-5, is KAGVTQTPRYLIKTRGQQVTLSCSPISGHRSVSWYQQTPGQGLQFLFEYFSETQRNKGNFPGRFSGRQFSNSRSEMNVSTLELGDSALYLCASSAGLQGSRGSGETQYFGPGTRLLVL.